This record covers a single TCR beta chain. The antigen remains unidentified. The study ran its PCR with 60 Vbeta and 13 Jbeta primers. Assay: immunoSEQ multiplex PCR; the TCRdb copy retains only in-frame clones and omits some. The sample holds a few hundred thousand clones, 80% to 85% seen once. This sample is drawn from a study of cytomegalovirus exposure and HLA in healthy donors. Study-wide findings and caveats: Most subjects had HLA-A and HLA-B alleles reportedly predicted accurately by TCR beta sequences. Later work found that TCR association rates differed between HLA loci; DRB1 had the most and HLA-C the fewest.

The CDR3 totals 14 residues. V was shortened by 2 bases and J by 3 bases, with 11 bases between the two germline ends. CDR1 and CDR2 from the germline V gene are MNHNS and SASEGT. Material: PBMCs. The chain links TRBV6-1 to TRBJ2-7; no definite D call. The clonotype comes from a woman aged 55-70 years in good health and CMV-seropositive. Here the CDR3 DNA reads TGTGCCAGCAGTGAATGGGCATTAGGCTACGAGCAGTACTTC. Translated, it gives CASSEWALGYEQYF.